A single sample is the source of the 6 T cell receptor beta chains below, sequenced in a study of blood T cell repertoires in COVID-19. Only in-frame clones appear in the TCRdb table, and some are missing; sequencing was by immunoSEQ multiplex PCR. The data show 72,000 or so clones, with 80% to 95% seen just once and roughly 0.8% held by the top ten. The sample comprised peripheral blood. The origin of the receptors is an elderly woman with acute or convalescent COVID-19.

The chain carries TRBV3-1 (or the pseudogene TRBV3-2) and TRBJ2-5; perhaps TRBD1 as D (5 bases). CDR1 and CDR2 from the germline V gene are LGHDT and YNNKEL (reference sequence). This CDR3 is 14 amino acids long. The ends were cut back, 1 base at V and 7 bases at J, with 13 bases in the middle. The CDR3 here is CASSQVGRASTQYF. Written as DNA, the CDR3 is TGTGCCAGCAGCCAAGTGGGCAGGGCTTCGACCCAGTACTTC.

The V and J genes are TRBV7-2 and TRBJ1-1; D is undetermined. Germline-derived CDR1 and CDR2 are SGHTA and FQGNSA. CDR3 length equals 11 residues. V lost 2 bases, J lost 10 bases, and 8 bases lay in between. The CDR3: CASSLPAVAFF. The CDR3 DNA is TGTGCCAGCAGCTTACCAGCGGTAGCTTTCTTT.

This chain links TRBV3-1 (or the pseudogene TRBV3-2) with TRBJ1-4; D perhaps matches TRBD1 (6 bases). The germline gives CDR1 LGHDT, CDR2 YNNKEL (reference sequence). Trimming removed 2 bases from V and 7 bases from J, with 11 bases in between. The CDR3 runs to 14 residues. CDR3 sequence (DNA): TGTGCCAGCAGCCAATGGGGGACACCTGAAAAACTGTTTTTT. This codes for CASSQWGTPEKLFF.

For the CDR3, the DNA is TGTGCCAGCAGTTTTCGGGACAGCCTTGAAGCTTTCTTT. Protein: CASSFRDSLEAFF. The rearrangement joins TRBV12-3 or TRBV12-4 to TRBJ1-1, with 7 nucleotides matching TRBD1. The CDR3 is 13 residues long. V dropped 3 bases and J dropped 7; count of bases not matched to a gene: 5.

V and J are TRBV2 and TRBJ1-2; TRBD1 might be the D (6 bases). The germline V gene has CDR1 SNHLY and CDR2 FYNNEI. The V gene lost 8 bases and the J gene lost 4 bases, with 11 bases spanning the gap. The CDR3 is made up of 12 amino acids. The CDR3 reads CASGGEGYGYTF. CDR3 nucleotide sequence: TGTGCCAGCGGGGGCGAGGGCTATGGCTACACCTTC. The full variable domain, with the rest looked up from reference TRBV2 and TRBJ1-2, is EPEVTQTPSHQVTQMGQEVILRCVPISNHLYFYWYRQILGQKVEFLVSFYNNEISEKSEIFDDQFSVERPDGSNFTLKIRSTKLEDSAMYFCASGGEGYGYTFGSGTRLTVV.

The rearrangement links TRBV7-2 to TRBJ1-3, with TRBD1 identical over 8 bases. The V gene end was trimmed by 4 bases and the J gene end by 0 bases; junction bases not matched to a gene: 5. The V gene's germline CDR1 is SGHTA and CDR2 FQGNSA. The CDR3 runs to 16 residues. The CDR3, as DNA: TGTGCCAGCAGCTCTGGACAGGGTGGCTCTGGAAACACCATATATTTT. Translation: CASSSGQGGSGNTIYF.